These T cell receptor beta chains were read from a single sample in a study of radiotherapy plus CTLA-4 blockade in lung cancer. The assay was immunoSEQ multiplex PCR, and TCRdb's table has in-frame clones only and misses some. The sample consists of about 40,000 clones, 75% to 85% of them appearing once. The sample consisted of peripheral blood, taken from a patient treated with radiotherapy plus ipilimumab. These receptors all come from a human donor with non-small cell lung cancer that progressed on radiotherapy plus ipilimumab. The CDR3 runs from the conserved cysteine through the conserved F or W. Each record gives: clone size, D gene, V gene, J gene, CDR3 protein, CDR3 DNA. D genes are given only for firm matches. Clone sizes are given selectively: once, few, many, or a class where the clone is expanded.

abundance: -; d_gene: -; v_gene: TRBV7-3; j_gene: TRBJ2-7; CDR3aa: CASRSGPETYEQYF; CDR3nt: TGTGCCAGCAGGTCAGGCCCAGAGACCTACGAGCAGTACTTC
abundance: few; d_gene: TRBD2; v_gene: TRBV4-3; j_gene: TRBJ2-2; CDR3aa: CASSLTFAGGPLSGELFF; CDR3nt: TGCGCCAGCAGTCTTACATTTGCGGGGGGGCCTTTAAGCGGGGAGCTGTTTTTT
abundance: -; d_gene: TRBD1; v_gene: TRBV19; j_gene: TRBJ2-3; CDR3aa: CASSRDRISSTDTQYF; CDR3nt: TGTGCCAGTAGTAGGGACAGGATCTCTAGCACAGATACGCAGTATTTT
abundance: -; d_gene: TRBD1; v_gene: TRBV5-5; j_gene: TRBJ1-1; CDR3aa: CASSSTGTANTEAFF; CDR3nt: TGTGCCAGCAGCTCCACCGGGACAGCGAACACTGAAGCTTTCTTT
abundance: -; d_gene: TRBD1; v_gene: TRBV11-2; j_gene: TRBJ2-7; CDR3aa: CASSLTQGNTYEQYF; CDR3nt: TGTGCCAGCAGCTTAACACAGGGGAACACCTACGAGCAGTACTTC
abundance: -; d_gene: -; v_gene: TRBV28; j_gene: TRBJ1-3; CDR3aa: CASITAGVGNTIYF; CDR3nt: TGTGCCAGCATCACCGCAGGGGTCGGAAACACCATATATTTT
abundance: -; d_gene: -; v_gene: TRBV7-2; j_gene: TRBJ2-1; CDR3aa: CASSLSVANNEQFF; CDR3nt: TGTGCCAGCAGCCTATCGGTAGCGAACAATGAGCAGTTCTTC
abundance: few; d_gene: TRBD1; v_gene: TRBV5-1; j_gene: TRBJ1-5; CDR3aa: CASSVGQGSSNQPQHF; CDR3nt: TGCGCCAGCAGCGTAGGACAGGGGAGTAGCAATCAGCCCCAGCATTTT
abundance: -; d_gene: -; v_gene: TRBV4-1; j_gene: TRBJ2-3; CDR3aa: CASSQAPGTTDTQYF; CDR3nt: TGCGCCAGCAGCCAGGCTCCAGGGACTACAGATACGCAGTATTTT
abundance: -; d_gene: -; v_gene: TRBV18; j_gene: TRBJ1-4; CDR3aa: CASSPFSSNEKLFF; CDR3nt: TGTGCCAGCTCACCATTCAGTTCTAATGAAAAACTGTTTTTT
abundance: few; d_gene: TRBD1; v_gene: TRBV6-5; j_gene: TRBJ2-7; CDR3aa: CASSLPGQGSYEQYF; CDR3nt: TGTGCCAGCAGTCTGCCGGGACAGGGATCGTACGAGCAGTACTTC
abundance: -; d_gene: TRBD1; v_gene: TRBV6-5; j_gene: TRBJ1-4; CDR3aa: CASRQQGAQGKLFF; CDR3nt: TGTGCCAGCAGGCAACAGGGGGCTCAGGGAAAACTGTTTTTT
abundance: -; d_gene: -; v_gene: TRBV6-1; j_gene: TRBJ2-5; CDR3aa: CASTKRVQETQYF; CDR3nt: TGTGCCAGCACGAAGCGTGTCCAAGAGACCCAGTACTTC
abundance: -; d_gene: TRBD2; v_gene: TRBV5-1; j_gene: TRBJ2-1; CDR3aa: CASSFGGGKEFF; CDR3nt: TGCGCCAGCAGCTTCGGCGGGGGGAAAGAGTTCTTC
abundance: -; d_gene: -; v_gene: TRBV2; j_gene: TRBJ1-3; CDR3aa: CASSEAPGRVFTGNTIYF; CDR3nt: TGTGCCAGCAGTGAAGCGCCGGGCAGGGTATTCACTGGAAACACCATATATTTT
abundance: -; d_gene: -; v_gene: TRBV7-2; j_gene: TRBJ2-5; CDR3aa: CASSLELVRGETQYF; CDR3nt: TGTGCCAGCAGCTTAGAATTGGTACGAGGAGAGACCCAGTACTTC
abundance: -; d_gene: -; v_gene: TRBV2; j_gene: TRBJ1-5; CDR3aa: CASSETGNQPQHF; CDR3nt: TGTGCCAGCAGTGAGACAGGCAATCAGCCCCAGCATTTT
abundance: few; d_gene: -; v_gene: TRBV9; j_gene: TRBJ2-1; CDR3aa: CASSVEADPGRGQFF; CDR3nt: TGTGCCAGCAGCGTAGAAGCGGACCCTGGGCGGGGGCAGTTCTTC
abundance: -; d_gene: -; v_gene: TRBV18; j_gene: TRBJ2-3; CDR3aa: CASSPLGATDTQYF; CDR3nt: TGTGCCAGCTCACCCTTGGGCGCCACAGATACGCAGTATTTT
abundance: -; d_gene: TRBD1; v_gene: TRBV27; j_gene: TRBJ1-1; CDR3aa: CASRRGQGSSEAFF; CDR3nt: TGTGCCAGCAGGAGAGGACAGGGGAGTTCTGAAGCTTTCTTT
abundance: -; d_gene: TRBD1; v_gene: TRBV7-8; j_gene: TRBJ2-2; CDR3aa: CASKMGRGQGIGELFF; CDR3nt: TGTGCCAGCAAGATGGGACGGGGACAGGGGATCGGGGAGCTGTTTTTT
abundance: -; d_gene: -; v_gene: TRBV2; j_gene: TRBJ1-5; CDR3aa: CASRSPGSNQPQHF; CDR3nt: TGTGCCAGCAGATCGCCGGGGAGCAATCAGCCCCAGCATTTT
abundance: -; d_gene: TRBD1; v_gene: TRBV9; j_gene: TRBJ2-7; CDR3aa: CASSPPPGQDYEQYF; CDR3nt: TGTGCCAGCAGCCCACCTCCGGGACAGGACTACGAGCAGTACTTC
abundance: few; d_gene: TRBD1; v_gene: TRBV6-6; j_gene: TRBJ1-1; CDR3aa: CASSSPPGQVNTEAFF; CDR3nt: TGTGCCAGCAGTTCTCCTCCGGGACAGGTTAACACTGAAGCTTTCTTT
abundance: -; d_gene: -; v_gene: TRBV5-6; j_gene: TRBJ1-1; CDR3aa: CASSRNDRNTEAFF; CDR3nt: TGTGCCAGCAGCCGGAACGACAGAAACACTGAAGCTTTCTTT
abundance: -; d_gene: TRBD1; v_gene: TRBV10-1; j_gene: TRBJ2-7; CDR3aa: CASSGWTGGYEQYF; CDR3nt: TGCGCCAGCAGTGGTTGGACAGGGGGATACGAGCAGTACTTC
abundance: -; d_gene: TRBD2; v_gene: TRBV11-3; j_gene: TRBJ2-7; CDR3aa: CASSRTSGGSAEQYF; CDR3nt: TGTGCCAGCAGCAGGACTAGCGGGGGGTCTGCCGAGCAGTACTTC
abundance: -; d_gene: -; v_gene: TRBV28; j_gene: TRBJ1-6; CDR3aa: CASSSLSEWLSWRSYNSPLHF; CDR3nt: TGTGCCAGCAGTTCCCTTAGCGAGTGGCTGAGCTGGAGATCCTATAATTCACCCCTCCACTTT
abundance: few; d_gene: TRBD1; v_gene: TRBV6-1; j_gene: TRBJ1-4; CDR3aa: CASNKDRAEEKLFF; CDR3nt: TGTGCCAGCAATAAGGACAGGGCGGAAGAAAAACTGTTTTTT
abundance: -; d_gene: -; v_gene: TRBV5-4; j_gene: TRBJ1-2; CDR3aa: CASSFIVEWTEYGYTF; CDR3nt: TGTGCCAGCAGCTTTATAGTAGAATGGACAGAGTATGGCTACACCTTC
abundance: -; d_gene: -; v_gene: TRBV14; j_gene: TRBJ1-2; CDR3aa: CASSTRRGPYGYTF; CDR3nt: TGTGCCAGCAGCACCCGCAGGGGACCTTATGGCTACACCTTC
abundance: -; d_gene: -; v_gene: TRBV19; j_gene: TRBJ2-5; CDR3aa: CASSKQAAGDGETQYF; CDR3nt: TGTGCCAGTAGCAAACAAGCGGCAGGGGATGGGGAGACCCAGTACTTC
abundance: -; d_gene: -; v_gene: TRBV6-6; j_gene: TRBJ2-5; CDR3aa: CASKHRDQETQYF; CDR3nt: TGTGCCAGCAAGCACAGGGATCAAGAGACCCAGTACTTC
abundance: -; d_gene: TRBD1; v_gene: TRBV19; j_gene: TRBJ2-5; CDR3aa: CASRPPGTGETQYF; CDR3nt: TGTGCCAGTAGGCCTCCCGGGACAGGAGAGACCCAGTACTTC
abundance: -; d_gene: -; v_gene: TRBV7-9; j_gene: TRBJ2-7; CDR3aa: CASSLSGSVSSYEQYF; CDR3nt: TGTGCCAGCAGCTTATCAGGTTCAGTGAGCTCCTACGAGCAGTACTTC
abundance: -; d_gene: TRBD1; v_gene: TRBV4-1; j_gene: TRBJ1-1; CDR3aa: CASSQKIGQGLSGNTEAFF; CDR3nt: TGCGCCAGCAGCCAAAAAATCGGACAGGGGCTCAGTGGGAACACTGAAGCTTTCTTT
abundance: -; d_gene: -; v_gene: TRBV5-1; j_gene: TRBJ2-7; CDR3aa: CASSPVGGLNYEQYF; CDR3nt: TGCGCCAGCAGCCCGGTAGGGGGTCTTAACTACGAGCAGTACTTC
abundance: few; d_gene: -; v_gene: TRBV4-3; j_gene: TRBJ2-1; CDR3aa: CASSHQDEGQFF; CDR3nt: TGCGCCAGCAGCCACCAAGATGAGGGGCAGTTCTTC
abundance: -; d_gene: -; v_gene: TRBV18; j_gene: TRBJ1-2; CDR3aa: CASSPPAQGSGYTF; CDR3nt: TGTGCCAGCTCACCACCGGCACAGGGAAGTGGCTACACCTTC
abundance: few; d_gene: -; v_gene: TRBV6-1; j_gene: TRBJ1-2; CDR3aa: CASSYHQGRGYTF; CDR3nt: TGTGCCAGCAGTTATCATCAGGGTAGGGGCTACACCTTC
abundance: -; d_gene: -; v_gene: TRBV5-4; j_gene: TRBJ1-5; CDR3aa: CASSTEDQPQHF; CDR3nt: TGTGCCAGCAGCACTGAAGATCAGCCCCAGCATTTT
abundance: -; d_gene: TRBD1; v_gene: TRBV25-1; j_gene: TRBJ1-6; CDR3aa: CASTRTGNNSPLHF; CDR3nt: TGTGCCAGCACCCGGACAGGGAATAATTCACCCCTCCACTTT
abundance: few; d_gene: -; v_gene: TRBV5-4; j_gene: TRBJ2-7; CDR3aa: CASSLDGDLYF; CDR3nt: TGTGCCAGCAGCTTGGACGGGGATCTGTACTTC
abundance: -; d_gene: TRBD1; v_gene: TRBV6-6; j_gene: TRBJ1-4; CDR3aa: CASRTGVMEKLFF; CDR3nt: TGTGCCAGTAGGACAGGGGTAATGGAAAAACTGTTTTTT
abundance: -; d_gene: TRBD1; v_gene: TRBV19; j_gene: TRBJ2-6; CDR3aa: CASSIEGRDRVGSGANVLTF; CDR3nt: TGTGCCAGTAGTATAGAGGGCCGGGACAGGGTCGGGTCTGGGGCCAACGTCCTGACTTTC
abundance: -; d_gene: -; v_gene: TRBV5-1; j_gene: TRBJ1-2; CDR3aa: CASSLGGDGYTF; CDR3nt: TGCGCCAGCAGCTTGGGGGGAGATGGCTACACCTTC
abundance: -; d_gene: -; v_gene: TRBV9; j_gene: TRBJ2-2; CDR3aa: CASSTSGGAAGELFF; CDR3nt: TGTGCCAGCAGCACTTCGGGCGGGGCCGCCGGGGAGCTGTTTTTT
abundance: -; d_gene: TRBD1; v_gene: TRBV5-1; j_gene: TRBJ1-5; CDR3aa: CASSLSGQENQPQHF; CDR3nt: TGCGCCAGCAGCTTGTCAGGACAGGAGAATCAGCCCCAGCATTTT
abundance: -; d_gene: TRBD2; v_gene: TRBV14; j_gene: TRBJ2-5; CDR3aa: CASSQDRWPGTGGAGGQETQYF; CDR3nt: TGTGCCAGCAGCCAAGATCGTTGGCCCGGTACCGGGGGCGCGGGGGGGCAAGAGACCCAGTACTTC
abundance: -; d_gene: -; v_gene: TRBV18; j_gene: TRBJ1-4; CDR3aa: CASSPYAFGLTNEKLFF; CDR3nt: TGTGCCAGCTCACCATACGCGTTCGGGTTAACTAATGAAAAACTGTTTTTT
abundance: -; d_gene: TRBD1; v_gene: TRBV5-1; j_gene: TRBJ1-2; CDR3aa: CASSLGGGQGADYGYTF; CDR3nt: TGCGCCAGCAGCTTGGGAGGCGGACAGGGGGCCGACTATGGCTACACCTTC
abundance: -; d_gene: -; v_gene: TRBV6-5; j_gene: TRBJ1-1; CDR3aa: CASRRNTGSTEAFF; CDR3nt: TGTGCCAGCAGACGTAATACAGGGTCCACTGAAGCTTTCTTT
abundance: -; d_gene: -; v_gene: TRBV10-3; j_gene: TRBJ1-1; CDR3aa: CAISEPDSRYTEAFF; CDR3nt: TGTGCCATCAGTGAGCCGGACAGCCGGTACACTGAAGCTTTCTTT
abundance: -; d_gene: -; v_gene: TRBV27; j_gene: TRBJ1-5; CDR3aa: CASNSGYSNQPQHF; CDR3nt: TGTGCCAGCAATTCAGGGTATAGCAATCAGCCCCAGCATTTT
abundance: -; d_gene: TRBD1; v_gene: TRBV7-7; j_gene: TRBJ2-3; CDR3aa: CASSLNQGAGDTQYF; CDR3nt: TGTGCTAGCAGCTTAAACCAGGGGGCGGGAGATACGCAGTATTTT